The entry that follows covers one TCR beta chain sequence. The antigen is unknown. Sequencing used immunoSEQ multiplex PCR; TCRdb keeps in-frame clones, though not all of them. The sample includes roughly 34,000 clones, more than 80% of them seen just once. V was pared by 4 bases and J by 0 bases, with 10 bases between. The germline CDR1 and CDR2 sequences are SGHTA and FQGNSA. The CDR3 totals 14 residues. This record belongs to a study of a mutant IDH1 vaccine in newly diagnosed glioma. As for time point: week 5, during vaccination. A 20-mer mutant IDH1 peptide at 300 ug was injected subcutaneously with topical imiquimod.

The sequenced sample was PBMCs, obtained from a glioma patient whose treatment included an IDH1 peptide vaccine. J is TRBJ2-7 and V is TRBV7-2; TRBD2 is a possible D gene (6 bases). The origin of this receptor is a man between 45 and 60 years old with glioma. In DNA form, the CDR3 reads TGTGCCAGCAGCTATAGCGGTAGCTCCTACGAGCAGTACTTC. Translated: CASSYSGSSYEQYF.